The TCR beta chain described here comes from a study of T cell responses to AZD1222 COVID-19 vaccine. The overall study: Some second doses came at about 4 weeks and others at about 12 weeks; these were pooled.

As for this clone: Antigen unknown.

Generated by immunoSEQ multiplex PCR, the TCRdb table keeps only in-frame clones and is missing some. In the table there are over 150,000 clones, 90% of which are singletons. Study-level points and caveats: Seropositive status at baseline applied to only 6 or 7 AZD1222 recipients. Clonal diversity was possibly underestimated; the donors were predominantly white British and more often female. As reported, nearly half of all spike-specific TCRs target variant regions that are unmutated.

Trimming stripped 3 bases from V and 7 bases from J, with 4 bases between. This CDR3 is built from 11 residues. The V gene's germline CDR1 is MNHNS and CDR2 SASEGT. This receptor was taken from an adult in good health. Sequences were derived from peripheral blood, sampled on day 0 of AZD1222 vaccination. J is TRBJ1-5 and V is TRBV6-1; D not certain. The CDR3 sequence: CASSEGQPQHF. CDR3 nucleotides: TGTGCCAGCAGTGAGGGGCAGCCCCAGCATTTT.